The sequence of this T cell receptor (beta chain) was determined in a study of human T cells and chemical hapten exposure. This clonotype came up many times. As for time point: pre-sensitization, week 0. Treatment specified: therapeutic diphenylcyclopropenone sensitization with weekly scalp DPC. The starting material, unfractionated whole blood, was used for total RNA extraction. CDR1 and CDR2 (germline): SGHRS, YFSETQ. V lost 4 bases and J lost 4; bases outside the gene matches: 7. The CDR3 covers 14 residues. TCRdb re-analysed the RACE reads in MiXCR, keeping a single row per CDR3 protein. The sample holds more than 80,000 distinct CDR3 sequences, 11% seen once.

The chain carries TRBV5-1 and TRBJ1-2, with TRBD1 matching 7 bases. The starting material was whole blood, obtained in connection with sensitization to the hapten diphenylcyclopropenone (DPC). This clonotype originated in a woman between 55 and 75 years old with alopecia areata. Some clones in this sample may be carry-over from other donors' samples. The CDR3 sequence is CASSNGQVGYGYTF. CDR3 bases: TGCGCCAGCAGCAATGGACAGGTCGGCTATGGCTACACCTTC.